This T cell receptor beta chain was sequenced during a study of monozygotic twins with inflammatory bowel disease. Study-level findings and limits: Varying immunosuppressive regimens may have increased patient repertoire variability. IBD patients exhibited fewer clonotypes shared with other individuals than healthy twins, particularly with disease activity. Twin pairs that were concordant did not differ from discordant pairs in repertoire similarity, possibly from limited power.

Remarks on this clonotype: Its cognate antigen is unknown.

Germline loops: CDR1 LGHDT, CDR2 YNNKEL (reference sequence). The CDR3 sequence is 14 residues long. For both chains, the TCRalpha and TCRbeta cDNA went through two nested PCRs of around 15 and 10 cycles. No DNA is given; TCRdb re-called the 5' RACE reads and lists each CDR3 protein once. Recorded for this sample: 150,000 to 200,000 distinct CDR3 sequences. The sample was blood. This clonotype was obtained from a human donor with ulcerative colitis or Crohn's disease, or a healthy co-twin of an affected twin (not recorded which). This sequence joins TRBV3-1 and TRBJ1-4; the TCRdb D gene call, TRBD1, has no DNA to confirm it. CDR3 sequence reads: CASSLDISNEKLFF. The whole variable domain, remainder taken from reference TRBV3-1 and TRBJ1-4, is DTAVSQTPKYLVTQMGNDKSIKCEQNLGHDTMYWYKQDSKKFLKIMFSYNNKELIINETVPNRFSPKSPDKAHLNLHINSLELGDSAVYFCASSLDISNEKLFFGSGTQLSVL.